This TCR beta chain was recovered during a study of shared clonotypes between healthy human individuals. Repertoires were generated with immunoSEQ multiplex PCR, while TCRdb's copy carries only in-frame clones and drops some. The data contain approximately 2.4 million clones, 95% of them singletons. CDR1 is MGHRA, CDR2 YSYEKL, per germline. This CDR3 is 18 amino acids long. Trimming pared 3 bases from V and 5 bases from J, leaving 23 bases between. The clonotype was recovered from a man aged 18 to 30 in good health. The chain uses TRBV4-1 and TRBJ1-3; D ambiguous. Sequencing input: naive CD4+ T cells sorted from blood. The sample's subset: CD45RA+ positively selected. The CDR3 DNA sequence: TGCGCCAGCAGCCAGAGTTGGCTGGAGACTTCCCGTAGAAACACCATATATTTT. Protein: CASSQSWLETSRRNTIYF.